This is a list of T cell receptor beta chains from one sample in a study of graft-versus-host responses after intestinal transplantation. The assay was immunoSEQ multiplex PCR, and TCRdb's table has in-frame clones only and misses some. The sample lists more than 95,000 clones, about nine tenths seen once, with about 0.18% in the top ten. The antigens of these receptors remain unknown. This specimen consisted of unstimulated CD4+ T cells sorted from spleen or lymph node cells, obtained before intestinal transplant. These receptor sequences come from a human donor who received an intestinal transplant. Each CDR3 is given without its conserved first and last residue. D genes are given only for firm matches.

d_gene: NA
v_gene: TRBV18
CDR3aa: ASSPGARGTYEQY

d_gene: NA
v_gene: TRBV10-1
CDR3aa: ASSRDRPNTGELF

d_gene: NA
v_gene: TRBV4-1
CDR3aa: ASSQGGRVLSDTQY

d_gene: NA
v_gene: TRBV5-1
CDR3aa: ASRGGTGGETQY

d_gene: NA
v_gene: TRBV7-3
CDR3aa: ASSLVGSSYNEQF

d_gene: TRBD1
v_gene: TRBV5-1
CDR3aa: ASSSTGTGGEQY

d_gene: TRBD1
v_gene: TRBV5-1
CDR3aa: ASSPGTGAPGQPQH

d_gene: NA
v_gene: TRBV4-3
CDR3aa: ASSQDRGGSSYNSPLH

d_gene: NA
v_gene: TRBV5-1
CDR3aa: ASSLAGAGRETQY

d_gene: TRBD1
v_gene: TRBV28
CDR3aa: ASRDTGEGANVLT

d_gene: NA
v_gene: TRBV9
CDR3aa: ASSISYEQY

d_gene: NA
v_gene: TRBV29-1
CDR3aa: SAGPGSDTQY

d_gene: TRBD1
v_gene: TRBV9
CDR3aa: ASSFTGAGNYGYT

d_gene: TRBD2
v_gene: TRBV18
CDR3aa: ASSSLQRGGTDTQY

d_gene: NA
v_gene: TRBV6-5
CDR3aa: TSSYDSSNSPLH

d_gene: TRBD2
v_gene: TRBV7-9
CDR3aa: ASSLAGTSGSRGVQY

d_gene: NA
v_gene: TRBV21-1
CDR3aa: ASSKRAAYGYT

d_gene: TRBD1
v_gene: TRBV5-5
CDR3aa: ASSLVDRGLDGYT

d_gene: NA
v_gene: TRBV28
CDR3aa: ASSTGTEAF

d_gene: NA
v_gene: TRBV28
CDR3aa: ASSAAGDWYSNQPQH

d_gene: NA
v_gene: TRBV5-6
CDR3aa: ASSWTDSSGANVLT

d_gene: TRBD2
v_gene: TRBV7-2
CDR3aa: ASSHSGAGAAGVRNEQF

d_gene: TRBD1
v_gene: TRBV5-1
CDR3aa: ASSFPGTGGPDTQY